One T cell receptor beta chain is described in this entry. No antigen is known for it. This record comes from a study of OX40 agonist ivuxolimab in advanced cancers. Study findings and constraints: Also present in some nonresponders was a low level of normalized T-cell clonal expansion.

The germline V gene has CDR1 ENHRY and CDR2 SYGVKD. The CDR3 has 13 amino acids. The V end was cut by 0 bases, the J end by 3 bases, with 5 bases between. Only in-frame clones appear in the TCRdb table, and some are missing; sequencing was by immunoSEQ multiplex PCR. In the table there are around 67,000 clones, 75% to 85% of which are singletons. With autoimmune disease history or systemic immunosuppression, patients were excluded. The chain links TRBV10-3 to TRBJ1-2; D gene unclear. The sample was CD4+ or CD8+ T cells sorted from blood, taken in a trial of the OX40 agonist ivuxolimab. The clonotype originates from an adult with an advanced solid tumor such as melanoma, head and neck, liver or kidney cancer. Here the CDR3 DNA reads TGTGCCATCAGTGAGTCGATTGACTATGGCTACACCTTC. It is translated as CAISESIDYGYTF.